This record concerns one T cell receptor beta chain sequence. The data were obtained in a study of blood T cell repertoires in COVID-19. The wider study: Sites across the United States, Italy and Spain contributed samples from acute and convalescent COVID-19. PBMCs, B-cell-depleted T cells, or T cells were the source of the cDNA or gDNA that made up the material.

TCRdb's copy holds only in-frame clones and misses some; the assay was immunoSEQ multiplex PCR. Here the sample spans about 320,000 clones, roughly 91% being singletons. Germline loops: CDR1 GTSNPN, CDR2 SVGIG (reference sequence). Trimming at V came to 3 bases and at J to 6 bases, leaving 8 bases not matched to a gene. This CDR3 contains 16 residues. The chain uses TRBV30 and TRBJ2-2; 12 bases map to TRBD1. The source of this sequence is a woman aged 25 to 39 with COVID-19, enrolled during active disease. Sequencing input: peripheral blood. CDR3 sequence reads: CAWRDRDRGLAGELFF. The DNA of the CDR3 is TGTGCCTGGAGGGATAGGGACAGGGGGCTAGCCGGGGAGCTGTTTTTT.